Sequencing of this TCR beta chain was carried out in a study of blood T cell repertoires in COVID-19. Whole-study context: Acute and convalescent COVID-19 samples came from the United States, Italy and Spain. T cells, B-cell-depleted T cells, or PBMCs supplied cDNA or gDNA.

Per the original methods: Amplification of reference gene primers provided the estimated nucleated cell counts. Assay: immunoSEQ multiplex PCR; the TCRdb copy retains only in-frame clones and omits some. V and J calls and clone size follow that table, whereas D and trimming were derived from the DNA. This table has 150,000 or so clones, roughly 80% appearing once. Followed over time, Seattle patients had been enrolled while infection was active. V dropped 0 bases and J dropped 1 base, with 6 bases sitting between them. CDR3 length equals 14 residues. Germline V CDR1 and CDR2: LGHNA, YNFKEQ. This clonotype was obtained from a woman aged 70-85 years with COVID-19, enrolled during active disease. Sequencing was performed on peripheral blood. This chain joins TRBV4-2 and TRBJ1-1; D uncertain. The chain's CDR3 is CASSQEARNTEAFF. CDR3 bases: TGTGCCAGCAGCCAAGAGGCCAGGAACACTGAAGCTTTCTTT.